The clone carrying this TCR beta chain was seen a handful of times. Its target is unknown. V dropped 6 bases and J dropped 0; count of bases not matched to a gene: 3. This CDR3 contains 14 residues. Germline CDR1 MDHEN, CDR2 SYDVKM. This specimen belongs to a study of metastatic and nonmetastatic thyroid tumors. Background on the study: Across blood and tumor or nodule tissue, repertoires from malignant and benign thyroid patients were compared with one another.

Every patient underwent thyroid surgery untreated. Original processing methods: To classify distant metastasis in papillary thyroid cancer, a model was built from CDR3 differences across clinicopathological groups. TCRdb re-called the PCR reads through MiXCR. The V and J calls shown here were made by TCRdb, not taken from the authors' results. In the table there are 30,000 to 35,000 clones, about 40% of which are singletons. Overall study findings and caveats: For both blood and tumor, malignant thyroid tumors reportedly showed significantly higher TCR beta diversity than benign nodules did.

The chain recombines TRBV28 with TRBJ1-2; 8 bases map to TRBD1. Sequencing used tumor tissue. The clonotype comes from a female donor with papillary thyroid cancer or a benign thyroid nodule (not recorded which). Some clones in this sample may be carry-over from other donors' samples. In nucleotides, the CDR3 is TGTGCCAGCAGGCCAGGGGGCTCTAACTATGGCTACACCTTC. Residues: CASRPGGSNYGYTF.